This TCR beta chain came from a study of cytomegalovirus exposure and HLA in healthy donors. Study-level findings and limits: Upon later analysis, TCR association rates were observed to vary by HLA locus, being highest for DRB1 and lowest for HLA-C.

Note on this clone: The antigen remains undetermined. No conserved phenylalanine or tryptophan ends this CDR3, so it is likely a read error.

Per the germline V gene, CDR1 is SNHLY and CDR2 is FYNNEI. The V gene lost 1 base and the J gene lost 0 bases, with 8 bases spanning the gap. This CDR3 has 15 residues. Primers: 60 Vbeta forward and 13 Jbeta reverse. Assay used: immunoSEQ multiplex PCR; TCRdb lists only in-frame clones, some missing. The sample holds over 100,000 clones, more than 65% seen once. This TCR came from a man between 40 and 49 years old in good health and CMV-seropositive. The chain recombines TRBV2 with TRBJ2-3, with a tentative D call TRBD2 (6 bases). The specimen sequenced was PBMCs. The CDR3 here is CASSEGRGSTDTQYL. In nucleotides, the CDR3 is TGTGCCAGCAGTGAAGGACGGGGGAGCACAGATACGCAGTATCTT.